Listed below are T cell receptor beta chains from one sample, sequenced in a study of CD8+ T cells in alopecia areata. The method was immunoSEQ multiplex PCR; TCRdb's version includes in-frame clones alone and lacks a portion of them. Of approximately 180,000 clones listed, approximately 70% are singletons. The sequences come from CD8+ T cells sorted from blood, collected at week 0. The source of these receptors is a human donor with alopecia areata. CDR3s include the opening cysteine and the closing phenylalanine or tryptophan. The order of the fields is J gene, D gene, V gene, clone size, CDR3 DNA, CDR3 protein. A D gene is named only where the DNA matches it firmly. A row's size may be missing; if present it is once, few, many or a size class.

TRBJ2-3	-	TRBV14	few	TGTGCCAGCAGCCAAAGTCGCCGAACTAGAAGGTTAACAGATACGCAGTATTTT	CASSQSRRTRRLTDTQYF
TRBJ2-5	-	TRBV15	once	TGTGCCACCAGCAGAGATCTCCAGGGAACAACCCAAGAGACCCAGTACTTC	CATSRDLQGTTQETQYF
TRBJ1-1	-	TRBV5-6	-	TGTGCCAGCCAGTTGGTGAACACTGAAGCTTTCTTT	CASQLVNTEAFF
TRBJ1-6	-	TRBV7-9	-	TGTGCCAGCAGTTCCCACGATGTGGGGGGCATTTATTCACCCCTCCACTTT	CASSSHDVGGIYSPLHF
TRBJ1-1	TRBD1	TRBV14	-	TGTGCCAGCAGCCCCGGGACAGTTGAAGCTTTCTTT	CASSPGTVEAFF
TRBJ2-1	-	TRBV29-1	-	TGCAGCGTTGGGGATACAGGGAGCGAGCAGTTCTTC	CSVGDTGSEQFF
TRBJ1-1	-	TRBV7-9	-	TGTGCCAGCAGCCTGGACAGTTCTGAAGCTTTCTTT	CASSLDSSEAFF
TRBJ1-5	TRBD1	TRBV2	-	TGTGCCAGCAGCGAGGACAGGGACCAGCCCCAGCATTTT	CASSEDRDQPQHF
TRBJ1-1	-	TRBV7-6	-	TGTGCCAGCAGCGATGGACAGAAGAACACTGAAGCTTTCTTT	CASSDGQKNTEAFF
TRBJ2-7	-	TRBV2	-	TGTGCCAGCAGTGAAGGGGAGGACAACTCCTACGAGCAGTACTTC	CASSEGEDNSYEQYF
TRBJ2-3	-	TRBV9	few	TGTGCCAGCAGCGGAACGGGCACAGATACGCAGTATTTT	CASSGTGTDTQYF
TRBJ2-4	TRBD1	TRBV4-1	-	TGCGCCAGCAGCCCAGAACCTAGTGGGACAGCCTACCTAGCCAAAAACATTCAGTACTTC	CASSPEPSGTAYLAKNIQYF
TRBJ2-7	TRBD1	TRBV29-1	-	TGCAGCGTGACGACAGGGATGGCGCAGTACTTC	CSVTTGMAQYF
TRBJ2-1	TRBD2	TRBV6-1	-	TGTGCCAGCAGTGAGTTCGGGTCGAGCGGGGAATACAATGAGCAGTTCTTC	CASSEFGSSGEYNEQFF
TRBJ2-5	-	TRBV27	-	TGTGCCAGCAGCCAGGGGATACAAGAGACCCAGTACTTC	CASSQGIQETQYF
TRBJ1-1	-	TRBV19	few	TGTGCCAGTAGTATCGGGAGGTTCACTGAAGCTTTCTTT	CASSIGRFTEAFF
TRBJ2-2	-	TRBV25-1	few	TGTGCCAGTACCAACCAGGCTGGGGAGCTGTTTTTT	CASTNQAGELFF
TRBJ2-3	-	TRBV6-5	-	TGTGCCAGCAGTTACTCTAACCACCGCACAGATACGCAGTATTTT	CASSYSNHRTDTQYF
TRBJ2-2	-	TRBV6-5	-	TGTGCCAGCAGCATGACAGGTTCTGCCACCGGGGAGCTGTTTTTT	CASSMTGSATGELFF
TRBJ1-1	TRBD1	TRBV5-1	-	TGCGCCAGCAGCGGGGTACAGGGGGCGAACACTGAAGCTTTCTTT	CASSGVQGANTEAFF
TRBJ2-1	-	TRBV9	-	TGTGCCAGCAGCGTAGGCAGTGGGGGGAATGAGCAGTTCTTC	CASSVGSGGNEQFF
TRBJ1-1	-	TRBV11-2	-	TGTGCCAGCAGCCCCCTAATTGAAGCTTTCTTT	CASSPLIEAFF
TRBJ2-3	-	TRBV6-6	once	TGTGCCAGCAGTTACTTCAGCACAGATACGCAGTATTTT	CASSYFSTDTQYF